In its sample, the clone carrying this TCR beta chain was seen many times. Its antigen is as yet unknown. The sample is drawn from a study of blood T cells in healthy people across ages. Study-level results: It was held that diversity estimates obtained from one million T cells represented underestimates.

Per-sample yields of isolated PBMCs were at least 6 million. Between the trimmed V and J ends, which lost 0 bases and 4 bases, there was a span of 18 bases. The germline gives CDR1 LGHNA, CDR2 YSLEER. The CDR3 totals 17 residues. Through a sample-barcoded 5' primer and a J-beta primer mix, a second PCR was run for roughly 7 to 12 cycles. TCRdb re-derived calls from the 5' RACE reads in MiXCR, one entry per CDR3 protein. The table lists 800,000 to 950,000 distinct CDR3 sequences, 29% of them singletons. These sequences were also reported in another study, on T cells of mothers and their children. This second study says: The yield was over 9 million TCR beta CDR3 reads from each mother and a few million from each child.

The TCR was taken from a middle-aged woman in good health. The chain joins TRBV4-3 to TRBJ2-5; either TRBD1 or TRBD2 may fit D (5 bases each). Sample: blood. This CDR3 reads CASSQEIGAGRGETQYF. The CDR3 region has the DNA TGCGCCAGCAGCCAAGAGATAGGGGCAGGGAGAGGAGAGACCCAGTACTTC.